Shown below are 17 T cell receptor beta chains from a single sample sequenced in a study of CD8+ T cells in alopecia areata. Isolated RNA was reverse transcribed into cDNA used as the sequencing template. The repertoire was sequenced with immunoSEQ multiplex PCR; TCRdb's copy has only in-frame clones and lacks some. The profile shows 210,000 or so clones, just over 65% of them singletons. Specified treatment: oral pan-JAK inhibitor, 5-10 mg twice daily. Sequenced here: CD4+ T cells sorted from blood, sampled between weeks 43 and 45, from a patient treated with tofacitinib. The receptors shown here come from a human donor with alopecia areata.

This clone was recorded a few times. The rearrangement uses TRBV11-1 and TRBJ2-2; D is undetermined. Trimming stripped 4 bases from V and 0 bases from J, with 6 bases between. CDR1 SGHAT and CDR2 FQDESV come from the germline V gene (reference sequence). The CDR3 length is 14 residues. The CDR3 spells CASSSVSNTGELFF. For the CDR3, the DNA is TGTGCCAGCAGCTCCGTATCGAACACCGGGGAGCTGTTTTTT.

The CDR3 reads CASSLLSGGGTGELFF. The CDR3 nucleotides read TGTGCCAGCAGCCTCCTTTCAGGGGGGGGAACCGGGGAGCTGTTTTTT. This chain links TRBV7-7 with TRBJ2-2; D assignment may be TRBD1 or TRBD2 (7 bases each). The CDR3 sequence is 16 residues long. Germline lookup yields CDR1 SSHAT and CDR2 FNYEAQ (reference sequence). The V end was cut by 5 bases, the J end by 5 bases, with 18 bases between.

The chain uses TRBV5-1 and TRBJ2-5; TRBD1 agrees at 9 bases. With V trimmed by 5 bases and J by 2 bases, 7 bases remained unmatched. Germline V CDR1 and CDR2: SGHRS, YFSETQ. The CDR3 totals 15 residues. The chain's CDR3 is CASRPTGGRQETQYF. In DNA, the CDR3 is TGCGCCAGCAGACCGACAGGGGGACGACAAGAGACCCAGTACTTC.

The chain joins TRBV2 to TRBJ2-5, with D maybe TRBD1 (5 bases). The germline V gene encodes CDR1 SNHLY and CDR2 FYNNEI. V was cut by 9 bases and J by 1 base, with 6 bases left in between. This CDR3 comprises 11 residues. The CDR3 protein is CARQVQETQYF. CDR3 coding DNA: TGTGCCAGACAGGTCCAAGAGACCCAGTACTTC.

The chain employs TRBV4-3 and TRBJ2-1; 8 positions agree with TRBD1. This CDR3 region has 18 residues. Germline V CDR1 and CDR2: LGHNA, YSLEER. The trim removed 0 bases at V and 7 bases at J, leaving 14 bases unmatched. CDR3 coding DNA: TGCGCCAGCAGCCAAGATAGGGGTAGGCAGGGGGCCGAGAATGAGCAGTTCTTC. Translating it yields CASSQDRGRQGAENEQFF.

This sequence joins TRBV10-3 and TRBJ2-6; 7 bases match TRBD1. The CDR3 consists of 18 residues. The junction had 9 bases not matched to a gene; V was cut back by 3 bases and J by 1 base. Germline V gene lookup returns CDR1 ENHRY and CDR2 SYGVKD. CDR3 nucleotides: TGTGCCATCAGTGATAGAGGGGGCCAAGCATCTGGGGCCAACGTCCTGACTTTC. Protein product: CAISDRGGQASGANVLTF.

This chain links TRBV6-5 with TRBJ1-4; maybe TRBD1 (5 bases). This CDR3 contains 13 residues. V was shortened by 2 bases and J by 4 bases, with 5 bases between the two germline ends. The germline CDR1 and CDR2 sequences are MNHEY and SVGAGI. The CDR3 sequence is CASSYDSNEKLFF. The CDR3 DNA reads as TGTGCCAGCAGTTACGACAGTAATGAAAAACTGTTTTTT.

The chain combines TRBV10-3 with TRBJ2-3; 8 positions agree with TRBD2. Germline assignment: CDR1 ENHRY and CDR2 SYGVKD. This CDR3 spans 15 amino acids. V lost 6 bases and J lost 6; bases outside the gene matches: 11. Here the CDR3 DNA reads TGTGCCATCAGCCCGGGACTAGGGGCGGGCGATACGCAGTATTTT. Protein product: CAISPGLGAGDTQYF.

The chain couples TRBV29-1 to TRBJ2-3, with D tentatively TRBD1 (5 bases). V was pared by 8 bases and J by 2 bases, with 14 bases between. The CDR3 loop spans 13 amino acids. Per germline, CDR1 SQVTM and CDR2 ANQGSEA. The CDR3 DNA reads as TGCAGCTTCGACAGACTTAACACAGATACGCAGTATTTT. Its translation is CSFDRLNTDTQYF.

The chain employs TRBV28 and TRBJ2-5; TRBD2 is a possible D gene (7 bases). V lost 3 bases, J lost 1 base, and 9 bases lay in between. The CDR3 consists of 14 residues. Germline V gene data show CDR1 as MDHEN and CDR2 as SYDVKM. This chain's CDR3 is CASSLGGAQETQYF. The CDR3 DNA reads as TGTGCCAGCAGTTTGGGGGGGGCCCAAGAGACCCAGTACTTC. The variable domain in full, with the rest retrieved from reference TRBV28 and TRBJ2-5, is DVKVTQSSRYLVKRTGEKVFLECVQDMDHENMFWYRQDPGLGLRLIYFSYDVKMKEKGDIPEGYSVSREKKERFSLILESASTNQTSMYLCASSLGGAQETQYFGPGTRLLVL.

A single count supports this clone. The DNA of the CDR3 is TGTGCCAGCAGCTCACTAGCGAGGGAGCAGTATTTT. Encoded protein: CASSSLAREQYF. The chain is built from TRBV13 and TRBJ2-3, with 7 bases matching TRBD2. Per the germline V gene, CDR1 is PRHDT and CDR2 is FYEKMQ (reference sequence). CDR3 size: 12 residues. The V segment lost 4 bases and the J segment 11 bases; nucleotides outside the gene matches: 6.

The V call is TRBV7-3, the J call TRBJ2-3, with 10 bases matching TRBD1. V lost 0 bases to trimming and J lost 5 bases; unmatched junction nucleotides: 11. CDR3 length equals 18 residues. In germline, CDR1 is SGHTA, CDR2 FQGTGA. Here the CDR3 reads CASSLTQGTGVMKDTQYF. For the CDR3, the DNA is TGTGCCAGCAGCTTAACCCAGGGGACAGGGGTAATGAAAGATACGCAGTATTTT.

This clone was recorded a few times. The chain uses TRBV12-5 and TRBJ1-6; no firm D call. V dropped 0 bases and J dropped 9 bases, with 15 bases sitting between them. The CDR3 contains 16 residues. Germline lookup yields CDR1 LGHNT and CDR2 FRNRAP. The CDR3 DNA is TGTGCTAGTGGTTTGGTACGGGTAAACGGGAGTTCACCCCTCCACTTT. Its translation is CASGLVRVNGSSPLHF.

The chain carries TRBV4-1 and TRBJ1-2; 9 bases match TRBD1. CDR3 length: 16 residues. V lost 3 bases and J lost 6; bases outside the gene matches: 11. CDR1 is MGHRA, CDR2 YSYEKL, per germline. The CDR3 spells CASSHLARGQGNGYTF. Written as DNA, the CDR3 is TGCGCCAGCAGCCACCTGGCGCGCGGACAGGGGAATGGCTACACCTTC.

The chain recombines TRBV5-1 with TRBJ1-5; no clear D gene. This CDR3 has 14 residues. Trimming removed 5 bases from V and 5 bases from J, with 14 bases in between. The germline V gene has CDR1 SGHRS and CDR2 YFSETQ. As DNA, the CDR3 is TGCGCCAGCAGTATTGACGGTCCGGATCAGCCCCAGCATTTT. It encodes CASSIDGPDQPQHF.

CDR3: CASRLQDGEAFF. Written as DNA, the CDR3 is TGTGCCAGCAGACTACAGGACGGCGAAGCTTTCTTT. This chain links TRBV2 with TRBJ1-1; D perhaps matches TRBD1 (5 bases). This CDR3 contains 12 residues. In germline, CDR1 is SNHLY, CDR2 FYNNEI. The ends were cut back, 6 bases at V and 8 bases at J, with 13 bases in the middle.

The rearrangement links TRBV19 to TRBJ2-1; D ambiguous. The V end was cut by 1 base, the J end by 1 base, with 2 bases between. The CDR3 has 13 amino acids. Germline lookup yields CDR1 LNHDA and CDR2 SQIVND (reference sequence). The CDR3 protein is CASSIASYNEQFF. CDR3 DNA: TGTGCCAGTAGTATAGCTTCCTACAATGAGCAGTTCTTC.